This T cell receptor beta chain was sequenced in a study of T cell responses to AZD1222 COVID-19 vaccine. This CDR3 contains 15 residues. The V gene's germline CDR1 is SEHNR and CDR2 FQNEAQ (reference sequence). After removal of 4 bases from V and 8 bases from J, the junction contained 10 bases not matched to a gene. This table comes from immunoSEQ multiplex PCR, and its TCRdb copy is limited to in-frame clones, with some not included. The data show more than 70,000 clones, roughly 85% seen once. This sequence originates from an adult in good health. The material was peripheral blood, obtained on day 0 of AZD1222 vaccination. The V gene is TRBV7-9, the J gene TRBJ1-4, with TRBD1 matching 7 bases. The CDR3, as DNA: TGTGCCAGCAGCTCTGACAGGGATAGTGGAGAAAAACTGTTTTTT. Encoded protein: CASSSDRDSGEKLFF.